This TCR beta chain was profiled in a study of Tregs in tolerant kidney transplant recipients. Trimming pared 3 bases from V and 2 bases from J, leaving 17 bases between. The CDR3 contains 16 residues. Germline V lookup: CDR1 SGHNT, CDR2 YYREEE (reference sequence). Remarks on this clone: Its antigen is as yet unknown.

The data were produced by immunoSEQ multiplex PCR, yet TCRdb's version contains in-frame clones alone and is incomplete. The sample holds 100,000 to 120,000 clones, 90% seen once. Study-level findings and limits: The most relevant donor-specific Treg TCRbeta repertoire apparently came from expansion with activated donor B cells.

The clonotype was recovered from a human donor who received a combined kidney and bone marrow transplant. This chain connects TRBV5-4 to TRBJ1-1; possible D gene TRBD1, 6 bases. Here the sequenced sample was CD4+ T cells from blood, taken before the transplant. CDR3 protein: CASSWEEQGGNTEAFF. CDR3 sequence (DNA): TGTGCCAGCAGCTGGGAAGAACAGGGCGGAAACACTGAAGCTTTCTTT.